Each of the 31 T cell receptor beta chains below was sequenced from the same sample in a study of blood T cell repertoires in COVID-19. The method was immunoSEQ multiplex PCR; TCRdb's version includes in-frame clones alone and lacks a portion of them. The top ten clones hold 5.1% of a sample with around 200,000 clones, roughly 76% of them seen once. The sample was peripheral blood. All receptors come from a human donor in a cohort sampled during active COVID-19.

This rearrangement joins TRBV28 to TRBJ2-7; 9 bases match TRBD1. The length of the CDR3 is 16 residues. The V segment lost 4 bases and the J segment 2 bases; nucleotides outside the gene matches: 9. Germline CDR1 and CDR2: MDHEN and SYDVKM. The DNA for the CDR3 is TGTGCCAGCAGTTCCATTTGGGACAGGGATACCTACGAGCAGTACTTC. This sequence encodes CASSSIWDRDTYEQYF.

This chain uses TRBV6-2 or TRBV6-3 with TRBJ2-2, with a weak D call TRBD1 (6 bases). CDR3 size: 14 residues. With 5 bases removed from V and 4 bases from J, the gap between germline ends came to 11 bases. In germline, CDR1 is MNHEY, CDR2 SVGEGT. CDR3 sequence: CASSIGQPTGELFF. The CDR3 DNA follows: TGTGCCAGCAGTATCGGACAGCCCACCGGGGAGCTGTTTTTT.

The gene calls are TRBV5-4 and TRBJ2-7; 13 bases agree with TRBD2. Trimming removed 0 bases from V and 5 bases from J; junction bases left unmatched: 5. The CDR3 is 16 residues long. Germline V gene sequence: CDR1 SGHNT, CDR2 YYREEE (reference sequence). This chain's CDR3 is CASSLGLAGGKDEQYF. The DNA of the CDR3 is TGTGCCAGCAGCTTGGGACTAGCGGGAGGTAAGGACGAGCAGTACTTC.

This rearrangement joins TRBV6-1 to TRBJ2-7, with 8 bases that match TRBD1. The CDR3 runs to 14 residues. J gave up 3 bases and V 3 bases, and 4 bases lay outside the gene matches. Germline V gene sequence: CDR1 MNHNS, CDR2 SASEGT. In DNA form, the CDR3 reads TGTGCCAGCAGTGAGACAGGGGCGGTCTACGAGCAGTACTTC. It translates to CASSETGAVYEQYF.

The rearrangement joins TRBV18 to TRBJ2-7, with 11 bases lining up with TRBD1. Germline values: CDR1 KGHSH, CDR2 LQKENI. The CDR3 is 13 residues long. Losses at the gene ends were 3 bases for V and 7 bases for J; bases not matched to a gene: 2. CDR3 sequence reads: CASSPGQGEEQYF. CDR3 sequence (DNA): TGTGCCAGCTCACCGGGACAGGGGGAAGAGCAGTACTTC.

The genes are TRBV6-4 and TRBJ2-7; 9 nucleotides match TRBD2. Germline V lookup: CDR1 MRHNA, CDR2 SNTAGT. CDR3 size: 16 residues. J lost 3 bases, V lost 8 bases, and 14 bases had no gene match. The CDR3 protein is CASPSGGYYRYYEQYF. CDR3 bases: TGTGCCAGCCCGAGCGGGGGGTATTACAGGTACTACGAGCAGTACTTC.

The chain joins TRBV11-3 to TRBJ1-1, with unresolved D. The CDR3 consists of 13 residues. Germline assignment: CDR1 SGHNT and CDR2 YENEEA. The V gene lost 1 base and the J gene lost 3 bases, with 6 bases spanning the gap. CDR3 sequence (DNA): TGTGCCAGCAGCTTAGGTGAGGACACTGAAGCTTTCTTT. Residues: CASSLGEDTEAFF.

V and J are TRBV12-5 and TRBJ1-2; 7 nucleotides match TRBD1. The CDR3 length is 17 residues. Trimming removed 1 base from V and 5 bases from J; junction bases left unmatched: 13. CDR1 and CDR2 (germline): LGHNT, FRNRAP. The CDR3 loop is CASGLASTGTAGYGYTF. The CDR3 DNA sequence: TGTGCTAGTGGTTTGGCTTCGACAGGGACGGCGGGTTATGGCTACACCTTC.

J is TRBJ2-7 and V is TRBV7-2; D is undetermined. V gave up 0 bases and J gave up 10 bases, with 13 bases separating them. The CDR3 is 13 residues long. Germline loops: CDR1 SGHTA, CDR2 FQGNSA. This chain's CDR3 is CASSLALWASQYF. The CDR3 DNA sequence: TGTGCCAGCAGCTTAGCGCTTTGGGCTTCCCAGTACTTC.

The genes are TRBV4-1 and TRBJ2-7; unclear D gene. Per the germline V gene, CDR1 is MGHRA and CDR2 is YSYEKL. Trimming removed 4 bases from V and 0 bases from J, with 7 bases in between. The CDR3 length is 13 residues. The CDR3 DNA reads TGCGCCAGCAGCCGCGGCCCCTCCTACGAGCAGTACTTC. Translated: CASSRGPSYEQYF.

The chain joins TRBV18 to TRBJ1-6; 8 bases agree with TRBD1. The CDR3 length is 14 residues. V was clipped by 4 bases and J by 8 bases; unmatched bases: 4. Germline V gene sequence: CDR1 KGHSH, CDR2 LQKENI. CDR3 DNA sequence: TGTGCCAGCTCACGACAGGGGAGGGATTCACCCCTCCACTTT. This translates into CASSRQGRDSPLHF.

V gene TRBV29-1 combines with J gene TRBJ1-3; D gene uncertain. Germline CDR1 and CDR2: SQVTM and ANQGSEA. This CDR3 comprises 14 residues. V dropped 4 bases and J dropped 0 bases, with 10 bases sitting between them. CDR3 nucleotide sequence: TGCAGCGTTGGGGGAGGAAACTCTGGAAACACCATATATTTT. Its translation: CSVGGGNSGNTIYF.

The chain carries TRBV28 and TRBJ1-1; TRBD1 matches 7 bases. CDR3 length equals 13 residues. Trimming took 6 bases from V and 1 from J; bases not matched to a gene: 2. CDR1 is MDHEN and CDR2 is SYDVKM in the germline V gene. The DNA of the CDR3 is TGTGCCAGCAGACCAGGGGGGAACACTGAAGCTTTCTTT. This codes for CASRPGGNTEAFF.

This sequence joins TRBV18 and TRBJ1-1; 10 bases line up with TRBD1. The CDR3 is 15 residues long. Germline lookup yields CDR1 KGHSH and CDR2 LQKENI. The junction had 3 bases not matched to a gene; V was cut back by 1 base and J by 4 bases. The CDR3 DNA is TGTGCCAGCTCACCACGGACAGGGGGAGGCACTGAAGCTTTCTTT. Translation gives CASSPRTGGGTEAFF.

The chain links TRBV15 to TRBJ2-1; D is ambiguous. V lost 0 bases, J lost 0 bases, and 9 bases lay in between. There are 16 residues in the CDR3. From germline, CDR1 is LNHNV and CDR2 YYDKDF (reference sequence). The CDR3 loop is CATSRDPPSSYNEQFF. For the CDR3, the DNA is TGTGCCACCAGCAGAGATCCCCCGAGCTCCTACAATGAGCAGTTCTTC.

This chain uses TRBV5-4 with TRBJ2-7, with a tentative D call TRBD2 (6 bases). V gave up 1 base and J gave up 7 bases, with 12 bases separating them. Germline V lookup: CDR1 SGHNT, CDR2 YYREEE (reference sequence). The CDR3 has 13 residues. CDR3 in amino acids: CASSLPGVSEQYF. The CDR3 DNA sequence: TGTGCCAGCAGCTTGCCGGGAGTGAGTGAGCAGTACTTC. The complete variable domain, with remaining parts taken from reference TRBV5-4 and TRBJ2-7, reads ETGVTQSPTHLIKTRGQQVTLRCSSQSGHNTVSWYQQALGQGPQFIFQYYREEENGRGNFPPRFSGLQFPNYSSELNVNALELDDSALYLCASSLPGVSEQYFGPGTRLTVT.

The rearrangement joins TRBV7-6 to TRBJ2-7; the match to TRBD1 covers 7 bases. The CDR3 extends over 13 amino acids. Losses at the gene ends were 5 bases for V and 3 bases for J; bases not matched to a gene: 4. CDR1 and CDR2 (germline): SGHVS, FNYEAQ. The DNA of the CDR3 is TGTGCCAGCAGCCAGCGACAGGGCTACGAGCAGTACTTC. This gives the protein CASSQRQGYEQYF.

The rearrangement links TRBV6-1 to TRBJ1-4, with D possibly TRBD1 on 5 matching bases. CDR3 length equals 14 residues. Between the trimmed V and J ends, which lost 3 bases and 1 base, there was a span of 6 bases. Germline lookup yields CDR1 MNHNS and CDR2 SASEGT. The CDR3 protein is CASSDQGTNEKLFF. The CDR3 region has the DNA TGTGCCAGCAGTGATCAGGGAACTAATGAAAAACTGTTTTTT.

V is TRBV6-6 and J is TRBJ1-1; 7 positions agree with TRBD1. Germline CDR1 and CDR2: MNHNY and SVGAGI (reference sequence). The CDR3 has 12 residues. Trimming cost V 0 bases and J 10 bases; bases outside gene matches: 2. The CDR3 bases are TGTGCCAGCAGTTACTCGAAGGGGGCAGCTTTCTTT. It codes for CASSYSKGAAFF.

In DNA form, the CDR3 reads TGTGCCACCCGGGGGAACACTGAAGCTTTCTTT. It yields the protein CATRGNTEAFF. This chain links TRBV15 with TRBJ1-1; D call uncertain. The germline V and J ends were trimmed by 8 bases and 1 base, with 5 bases remaining between them. The CDR3 sequence is 11 residues long. Germline values: CDR1 LNHNV, CDR2 YYDKDF (reference sequence).

This clone was seen a handful of times. J is TRBJ1-6 and V is TRBV5-1; the match to TRBD1 covers 7 bases. The CDR3 is made up of 16 amino acids. Looked up from germline, CDR1 is SGHRS and CDR2 is YFSETQ. After removal of 0 bases from V and 9 bases from J, the junction contained 9 bases not matched to a gene. The CDR3 loop reads CASSLVSGRDSSPLHF. CDR3 bases: TGCGCCAGCAGCTTGGTGTCGGGCAGGGACAGTTCACCCCTCCACTTT.

The chain links TRBV5-1 to TRBJ2-3; weak D call: TRBD2 (6 bases). Germline V gives CDR1 SGHRS, CDR2 YFSETQ. This CDR3 region has 15 residues. Trimming removed 4 bases from V and 3 bases from J, with 15 bases in between. This chain's CDR3 is CASSPGGGVTDTQYF. The CDR3 nucleotides read TGCGCCAGCAGCCCAGGAGGAGGGGTGACAGATACGCAGTATTTT.

The V gene is TRBV27, the J gene TRBJ1-2, with TRBD1 as a possible D gene (5 bases). Germline V CDR1 and CDR2: MNHEY, SMNVEV (reference sequence). The CDR3 length is 13 residues. V was clipped by 9 bases and J by 6 bases, with 17 bases between them. As DNA, the CDR3 is TGTGCCAGTAAACCCGGGACTATCCATGGCTACACCTTC. Protein product: CASKPGTIHGYTF.

This clone was observed once. The rearrangement uses TRBV6-6 and TRBJ1-2; 8 bases fit TRBD1. Germline V gene sequence: CDR1 MNHNY, CDR2 SVGAGI (reference sequence). Germline trimming cut 5 bases from V and 4 bases from J; bases unmatched to any gene: 9. The CDR3 contains 15 residues. CDR3 DNA: TGTGCCAGCAGTAAGCAGGGGGCGACTACCTATGGCTACACCTTC. This gives the protein CASSKQGATTYGYTF.

The chain has TRBV10-3 and TRBJ2-7, with 15 bases identical to TRBD2. The germline V gene has CDR1 ENHRY and CDR2 SYGVKD. The CDR3 loop spans 16 amino acids. V lost 2 bases to trimming and J lost 4 bases; unmatched junction nucleotides: 3. The CDR3 DNA sequence: TGTGCCATCAGTGAGCTCGGGACTAGCGGGAGGTACGAGCAGTACTTC. Protein sequence: CAISELGTSGRYEQYF.

The rearrangement uses TRBV28 and TRBJ1-1, with D tentatively TRBD1 (6 bases). The germline V gene encodes CDR1 MDHEN and CDR2 SYDVKM. Trimming shortened V by 11 bases and J by 0 bases, and 19 bases separated the two germline ends. This CDR3 contains 15 residues. The CDR3 nucleotides are TGTGCCTGGGGGCAGGGGTTCCCGCTGAACACTGAAGCTTTCTTT. Protein: CAWGQGFPLNTEAFF.

This clone was seen a handful of times. V is TRBV5-3 and J is TRBJ2-7; TRBD1 agrees at 9 bases. TRBV5-3 belongs to the ORF category, with a function that is uncertain. The CDR3 has 15 residues. Trimming removed 5 bases from V and 5 bases from J; junction bases left unmatched: 11. The CDR3, as DNA: TGTGCCAGAAGTTTCCCGGGACAGGGTCCCCACGAGCAGTACTTC. Its translation: CARSFPGQGPHEQYF.

This sequence joins TRBV3-1 (or the pseudogene TRBV3-2) and TRBJ2-6; tentatively, D is TRBD2 (6 bases). The CDR3 has 17 amino acids. V dropped 4 bases and J dropped 0 bases, with 13 bases sitting between them. Per the germline V gene, CDR1 is LGHDT and CDR2 is YNNKEL (reference sequence). In DNA, the CDR3 is TGTGCCAGCAGCCCGGGACTGATCCACTCTGGGGCCAACGTCCTGACTTTC. Protein sequence: CASSPGLIHSGANVLTF.

The rearrangement uses TRBV5-5 and TRBJ2-3, with 9 positions matching TRBD2. In germline, CDR1 is SGHKS, CDR2 YYEKEE (reference sequence). The CDR3 extends over 17 amino acids. With 0 bases clipped from V and 4 bases from J, the junction kept 9 bases outside the gene matches. The CDR3: CASSLGRSLAGPDTQYF. CDR3 nucleotide sequence: TGTGCCAGCAGCTTGGGCCGGTCCCTAGCGGGACCAGATACGCAGTATTTT.

V usage is TRBV11-3 and J usage is TRBJ1-1; tentatively, D is TRBD1 (6 bases). The germline CDR1 and CDR2 sequences are SGHNT and YENEEA. Trimming took off 2 bases at V and 8 bases at J, with 9 bases between the two ends. CDR3 length: 12 residues. The DNA for the CDR3 is TGTGCCAGCAGCTTAAGGACAGCGGAAGCTTTCTTT. It specifies CASSLRTAEAFF. Filled out from reference TRBV11-3 and TRBJ1-1, the complete variable domain reads EAGVVQSPRYKIIEKKQPVAFWCNPISGHNTLYWYLQNLGQGPELLIRYENEEAVDDSQLPKDRFSAERLKGVDSTLKIQPAELGDSAVYLCASSLRTAEAFFGQGTRLTVV.

The count of this clone is one. This sequence joins TRBV24-1 and TRBJ1-2, with TRBD1 matching over 8 bases. In germline, CDR1 is KGHDR, CDR2 SFDVKD. J was trimmed by 6 bases and V by 1 base; bases with no gene match: 9. The CDR3 totals 16 residues. In nucleotides, the CDR3 is TGTGCCACCAGTGATTTACATGGCAGGGGGCTAAATGGCTACACCTTC. Translating it yields CATSDLHGRGLNGYTF.